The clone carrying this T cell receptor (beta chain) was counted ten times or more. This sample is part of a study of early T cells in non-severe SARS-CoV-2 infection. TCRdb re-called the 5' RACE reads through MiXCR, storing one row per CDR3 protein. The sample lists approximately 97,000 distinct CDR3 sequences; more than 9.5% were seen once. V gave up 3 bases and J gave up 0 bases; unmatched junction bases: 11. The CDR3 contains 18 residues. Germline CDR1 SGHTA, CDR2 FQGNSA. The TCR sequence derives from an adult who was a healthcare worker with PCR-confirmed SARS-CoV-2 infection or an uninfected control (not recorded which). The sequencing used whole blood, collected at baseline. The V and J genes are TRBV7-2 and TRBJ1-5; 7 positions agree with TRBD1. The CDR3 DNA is TGTGCCAGCAGCTTCACATATACAGGGGAAAATAGCAATCAGCCCCAGCATTTT. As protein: CASSFTYTGENSNQPQHF.